This TCR beta chain appears in the sequencing data of a study of radiotherapy plus CTLA-4 blockade in lung cancer. Overall study: Of the patients, roughly 20% showed objective responses and roughly 30% attained disease control. Points from the study as a whole: Radiotherapy plus ipilimumab was followed by expansion in blood of tumor-derived TCR clones. Reported findings show early blood T cell clone dynamics, with interferon-beta, best predicted response.

Participants had chemo-refractory metastatic non-small-cell lung cancer and were treated with focal radiation plus ipilimumab CTLA-4 blockade. The table came from immunoSEQ multiplex PCR; TCRdb's copy has only in-frame clones and leaves some out. There are about 49,000 clones in the sample; 70% to 90% occur only once, and 6% to 8% lies in the top ten. Notes on this clone: The antigen is unknown.

The receptor's source is a human donor with non-small cell lung cancer whose response to radiotherapy plus ipilimumab could not be evaluated. The specimen comprised peripheral blood, sampled from a patient treated with radiotherapy plus ipilimumab.

The CDR3 DNA is TGTGCCAGCAGCCCAGGACTAGCGCGAAGCACAGATACGCAGTATTTT. Translation: CASSPGLARSTDTQYF. This chain joins TRBV5-4 and TRBJ2-3, with TRBD2 matching over 9 bases. The CDR3 consists of 16 residues. J lost 0 bases, V lost 4 bases, and 6 bases had no gene match. The germline V gene has CDR1 SGHNT and CDR2 YYREEE (reference sequence).